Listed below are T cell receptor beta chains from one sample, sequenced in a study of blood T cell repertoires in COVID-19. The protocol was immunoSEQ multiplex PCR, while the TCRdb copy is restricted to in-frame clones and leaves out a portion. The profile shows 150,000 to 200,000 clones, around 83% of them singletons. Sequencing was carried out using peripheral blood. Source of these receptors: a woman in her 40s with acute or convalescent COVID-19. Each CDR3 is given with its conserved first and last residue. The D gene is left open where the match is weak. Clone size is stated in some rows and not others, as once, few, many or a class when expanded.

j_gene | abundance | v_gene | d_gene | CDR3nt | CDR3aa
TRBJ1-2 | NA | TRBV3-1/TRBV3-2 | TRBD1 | TGTGCCAGCAGCGCGAAACGACAGGGTTGGGGCTACACCTTC | CASSAKRQGWGYTF
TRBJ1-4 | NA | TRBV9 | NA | TGTGCCAGCGCAAGCGGAACTAATGAAAAACTGTTTTTT | CASASGTNEKLFF
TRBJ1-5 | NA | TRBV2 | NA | TGTGCCAGCTGTGGCGTCAATCAGCCCCAGCATTTT | CASCGVNQPQHF
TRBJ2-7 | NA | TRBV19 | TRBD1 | TGTGCCAGTAGTACCCCGACAGGGGCCGGGAACGAGCAGTACTTC | CASSTPTGAGNEQYF
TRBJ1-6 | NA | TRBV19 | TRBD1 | TGTGCCAGTAGGGACCAAGGACAGGGACAATCACCCCTCCACTTT | CASRDQGQGQSPLHF
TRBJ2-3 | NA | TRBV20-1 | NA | TGCAGTGCTACACCCCGGGTGAGACCTTATTTT | CSATPRVRPYF
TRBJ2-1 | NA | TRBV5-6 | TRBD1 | TGTGCCAGCAGCCTTTGGACAGGGGGCTACATGAATGAGCAGTTCTTC | CASSLWTGGYMNEQFF
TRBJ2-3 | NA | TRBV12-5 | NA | TGTGCTAGTGGTTTGGCCCAGGACGGGATGGGCACAGATACGCAGTATTTT | CASGLAQDGMGTDTQYF
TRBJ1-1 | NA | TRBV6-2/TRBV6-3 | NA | TGTGCCAGCAGTTACATGGCTCGACAGGAAGCTTTCTTT | CASSYMARQEAFF
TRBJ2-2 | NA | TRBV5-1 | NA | TGCGCCAGCAGCTCCCAACACAATACGAACACCGGGGAGCTGTTTTTT | CASSSQHNTNTGELFF
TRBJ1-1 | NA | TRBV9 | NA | TGTGCCAGCAGCCCCACGAGGGGGTTTCCGGCCAAGAACACTGAAGCTTTCTTT | CASSPTRGFPAKNTEAFF
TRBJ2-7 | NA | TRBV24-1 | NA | TGTGCCACCAGTCCTATAACAGGTCTCCCCTACGAGCAGTACTTC | CATSPITGLPYEQYF
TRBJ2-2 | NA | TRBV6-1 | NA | TGTGCCAGCAGTGAAGTATCGGGGGTGGGCGGGGAGCTGTTTTTT | CASSEVSGVGGELFF
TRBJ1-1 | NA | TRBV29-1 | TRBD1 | TGCAGCGTTCGACAGGGCCCGAACACTGAAGCTTTCTTT | CSVRQGPNTEAFF
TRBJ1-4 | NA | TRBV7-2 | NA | TGTGCCAGCAGCCCCGAGTCCACTAATGAAAAACTGTTTTTT | CASSPESTNEKLFF
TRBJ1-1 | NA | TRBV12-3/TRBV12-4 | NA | TGTGCCAGCAGTTTTAGAAGCACTGAAGCTTTCTTT | CASSFRSTEAFF
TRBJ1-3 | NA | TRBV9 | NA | TGTGCCAGTAGGGGTGGACAGTACTCTGGAAACACCATATATTTT | CASRGGQYSGNTIYF
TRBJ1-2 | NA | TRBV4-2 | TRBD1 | TGTGCCAGCAGCCAGGACAGGGGAAGCTACACCTTC | CASSQDRGSYTF
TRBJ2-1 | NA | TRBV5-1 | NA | TGCGCCAGCAGCTTGGTGAGTAGCTCCTACAATGAGCAGTTCTTC | CASSLVSSSYNEQFF
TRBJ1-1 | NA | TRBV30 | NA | TGTGCCGGATACAGGGATCGTGACACTGAAGCTTTCTTT | CAGYRDRDTEAFF
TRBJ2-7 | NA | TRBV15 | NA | TGTGCCACCAGCAGAGAGGGGGGAGGATACTACGAGCAGTACTTC | CATSREGGGYYEQYF
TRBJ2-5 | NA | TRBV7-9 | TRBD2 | TGTGCCAGCAGCCCGACTAGCGTAGAGACCCAGTACTTC | CASSPTSVETQYF
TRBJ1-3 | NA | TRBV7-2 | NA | TGTGCCAGCAGCCCATACAGTTTCTCTGGAAACACCATATATTTT | CASSPYSFSGNTIYF
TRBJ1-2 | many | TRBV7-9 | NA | TGTGCCAGCAGCTTAGAACAGACTAACTATGGCTACACCTTC | CASSLEQTNYGYTF
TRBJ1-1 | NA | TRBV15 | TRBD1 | TGTGCCACCAGCAGCGGACAGGGATGGACTGAAGCTTTCTTT | CATSSGQGWTEAFF
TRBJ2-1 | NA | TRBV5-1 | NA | TGCGCCAGCAGTCAGCGAGGTGAGCAGTTCTTC | CASSQRGEQFF
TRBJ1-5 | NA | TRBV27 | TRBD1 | TGTGCCAGCAGTTTAGAGGCCAGGACAGGGATGATACAGCCCCAGCATTTT | CASSLEARTGMIQPQHF
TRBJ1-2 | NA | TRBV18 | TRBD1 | TGTGCCAGCTCACCGCCGGGACAGCTAGACTATGGCTACACCTTC | CASSPPGQLDYGYTF
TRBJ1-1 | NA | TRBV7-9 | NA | TGTGCCAGCAGCTTAGATAGCACTGAAGCTTTCTTT | CASSLDSTEAFF
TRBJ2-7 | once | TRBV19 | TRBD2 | TGTGCCACCTCACCCCAAGCGGGGACCTACGAGCAGTACTTC | CATSPQAGTYEQYF
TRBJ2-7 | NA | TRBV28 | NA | TGTGCCAGCAGCTCACGAGGCCCCCCCTACGAGCAGTACTTC | CASSSRGPPYEQYF
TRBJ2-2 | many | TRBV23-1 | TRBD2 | TGCGCCAGCAGTCAATCACCCCGAACTAGCGGGAGGGCCAGAACCGGGGAGCTGTTTTTT | CASSQSPRTSGRARTGELFF
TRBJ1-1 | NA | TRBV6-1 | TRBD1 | TGTGCCAGCAGTGAAGAGGGGGCCGTAGTCACTGAAGCTTTCTTT | CASSEEGAVVTEAFF
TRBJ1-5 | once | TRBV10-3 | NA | TGTGCCATCAGTGAGACAAGGACAGATCAGCCCCAGCATTTT | CAISETRTDQPQHF
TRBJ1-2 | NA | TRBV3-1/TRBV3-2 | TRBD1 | TGTGCCAGCAGCCAAGAACAGGGGGCCCTCCTTTGGACCTTC | CASSQEQGALLWTF
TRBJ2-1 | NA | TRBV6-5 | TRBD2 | TGTGCCAGCAGTTACTCGACTAGCGGGCCTGTGGGTGAGCAGTTCTTC | CASSYSTSGPVGEQFF
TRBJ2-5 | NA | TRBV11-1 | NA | TGTGCCAGCAGCTTAGCGGGCCGTCTACAAGAGACCCAGTACTTC | CASSLAGRLQETQYF
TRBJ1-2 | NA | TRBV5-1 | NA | TGCGCCAGCAGCTTGGTTCCAGATACTAACTATGGCTACACCTTC | CASSLVPDTNYGYTF
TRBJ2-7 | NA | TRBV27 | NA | TGTGCCAGCAAACTCGGCAGGGGACATTCCTACGAGCAGTACTTC | CASKLGRGHSYEQYF
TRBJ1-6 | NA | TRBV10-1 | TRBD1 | TGCGCCAGCAGTGAAGGGGACAGGTCAAATTCACCCCTCCACTTT | CASSEGDRSNSPLHF
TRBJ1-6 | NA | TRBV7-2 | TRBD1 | TGTGCCAGCAGGGCCGGGACAGGGGGTTCACCCCTCCACTTT | CASRAGTGGSPLHF
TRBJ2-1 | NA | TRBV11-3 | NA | TGTGCCAGCAGCTTAGGATTGCAGCGGCTCTACAATGAGCAGTTCTTC | CASSLGLQRLYNEQFF
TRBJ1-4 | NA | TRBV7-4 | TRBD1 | TGTGCCAGCAGTTACTGCCACCGGGACAGGGGGCGCCTTTCTAATGAAAAACTGTTTTTT | CASSYCHRDRGRLSNEKLFF
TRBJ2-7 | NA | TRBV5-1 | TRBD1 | TGCGCCAGCAGCCCCCAGGGACAGGGTTCCTACGAGCAGTACTTC | CASSPQGQGSYEQYF
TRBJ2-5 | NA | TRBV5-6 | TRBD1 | TGTGCCAGCAGCGGAGAAGGGGACAGGGCGGGAGAGACCCAGTACTTC | CASSGEGDRAGETQYF
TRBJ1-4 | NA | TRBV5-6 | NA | TGTGCCAGCAGCACAGGGTGGGGTGAAAAACTGTTTTTT | CASSTGWGEKLFF
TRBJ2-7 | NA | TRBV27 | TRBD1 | TGTGCCAGCAGTACCCGGACAGGGTTTACTTACGAGCAGTACTTC | CASSTRTGFTYEQYF
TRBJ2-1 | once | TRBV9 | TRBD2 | TGTGCCAGCACCGAGACTAGCGGGAGTTACAATGAGCAGTTCTTC | CASTETSGSYNEQFF
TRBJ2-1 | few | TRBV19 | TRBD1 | TGTGCCAGTAGTATAGAAGGGACAGGAGGGCATGAGCAGTTCTTC | CASSIEGTGGHEQFF
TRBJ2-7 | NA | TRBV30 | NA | TGTGCCTGGAGTAACGGGGCCTACGAGCAGTACTTC | CAWSNGAYEQYF
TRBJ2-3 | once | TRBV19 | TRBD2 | TGTGCCAGTAGCCAAAGGACTAGTACAGATACGCAGTATTTT | CASSQRTSTDTQYF
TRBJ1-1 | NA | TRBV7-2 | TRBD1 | TGTGCCAGCAGCCACAGGGGTCCCACTGAAGCTTTCTTT | CASSHRGPTEAFF
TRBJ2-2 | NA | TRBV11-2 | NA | TGTGCCAGCAGCCCTACGAACGGCGGGGAGCTGTTTTTT | CASSPTNGGELFF